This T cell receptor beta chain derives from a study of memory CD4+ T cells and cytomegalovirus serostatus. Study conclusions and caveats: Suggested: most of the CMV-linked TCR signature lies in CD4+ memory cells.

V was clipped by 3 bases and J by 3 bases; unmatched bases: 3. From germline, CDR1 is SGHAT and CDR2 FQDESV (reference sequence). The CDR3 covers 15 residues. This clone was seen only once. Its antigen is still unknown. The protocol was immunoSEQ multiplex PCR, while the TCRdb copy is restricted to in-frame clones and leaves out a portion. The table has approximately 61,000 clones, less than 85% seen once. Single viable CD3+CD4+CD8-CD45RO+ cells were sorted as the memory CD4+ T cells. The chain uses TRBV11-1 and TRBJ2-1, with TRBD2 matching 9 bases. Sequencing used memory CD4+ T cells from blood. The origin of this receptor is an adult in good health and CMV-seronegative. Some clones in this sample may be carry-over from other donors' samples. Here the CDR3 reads CASSLVAGVYNEQFF. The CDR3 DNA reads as TGTGCCAGCAGCTTGGTAGCGGGAGTCTACAATGAGCAGTTCTTC.